This T cell receptor (beta chain) was sequenced during a study of T cell responses to AZD1222 COVID-19 vaccine. General study findings and limits: Only six AZD1222 recipients tested seropositive at baseline. The sample set comprised mostly white British donors with more females, and clonal diversity was possibly underestimated.

Comment on this clone: Antigen unknown.

Clones were sequenced by immunoSEQ multiplex PCR, and TCRdb holds only the in-frame ones, with some missing. This table holds 130,000 or so clones, roughly 93% found once. Second doses were pooled across both intervals (about 4 or about 12 weeks). Germline V gene data show CDR1 as SGHRS and CDR2 as YFSETQ. The V and J ends lost 0 bases and 0 bases respectively, with 12 bases between them. The CDR3 loop spans 16 amino acids. This TCR was sampled from an adult who received the AZD1222 COVID-19 vaccine. The rearrangement links TRBV5-1 to TRBJ2-5; a weak D match, TRBD2 (6 bases). The material sequenced was peripheral blood, taken 28 days after the second AZD1222 dose. The chain's CDR3 is CASSLAIASDQETQYF. The DNA of the CDR3 is TGCGCCAGCAGCTTGGCCATCGCTAGCGACCAAGAGACCCAGTACTTC.